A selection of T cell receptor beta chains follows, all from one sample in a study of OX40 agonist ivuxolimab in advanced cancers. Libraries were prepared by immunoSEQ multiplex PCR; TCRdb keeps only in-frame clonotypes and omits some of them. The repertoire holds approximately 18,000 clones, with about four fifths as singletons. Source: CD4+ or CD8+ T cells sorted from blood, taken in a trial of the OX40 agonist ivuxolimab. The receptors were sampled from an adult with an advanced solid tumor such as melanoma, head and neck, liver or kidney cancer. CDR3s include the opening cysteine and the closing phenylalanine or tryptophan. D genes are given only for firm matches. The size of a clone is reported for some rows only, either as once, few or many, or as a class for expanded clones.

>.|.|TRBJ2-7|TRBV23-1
CASHNRQGKQYF
TGCGCCAGCCACAATCGGCAGGGTAAGCAGTACTTC
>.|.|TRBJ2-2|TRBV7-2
CASSSNQATGELFF
TGTGCCAGCAGCTCAAACCAGGCCACCGGGGAGCTGTTTTTT
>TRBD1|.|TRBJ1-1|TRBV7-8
CASSPWTGEATEAFF
TGTGCCAGCAGCCCCTGGACAGGGGAGGCCACTGAAGCTTTCTTT
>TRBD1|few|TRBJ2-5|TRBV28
CASSLTGGKETQYF
TGTGCCAGCAGTCTTACAGGGGGCAAAGAGACCCAGTACTTC
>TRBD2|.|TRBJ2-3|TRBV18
CASSPTSGRASDTQYF
TGTGCCAGCTCGCCTACTAGCGGGAGGGCCTCCGATACGCAGTATTTT
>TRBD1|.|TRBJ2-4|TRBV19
CASRMGGQGVPRPAKNIQYF
TGTGCCAGTAGAATGGGGGGACAGGGAGTTCCGCGTCCAGCCAAAAACATTCAGTACTTC
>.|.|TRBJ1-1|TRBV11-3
CASSLGGTGMNTEAFF
TGTGCCAGCAGCTTAGGAGGGACGGGGATGAACACTGAAGCTTTCTTT
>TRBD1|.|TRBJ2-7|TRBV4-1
CASSQEGTGSYGQYF
TGCGCCAGCAGCCAAGAGGGGACAGGTTCCTACGGGCAGTACTTC
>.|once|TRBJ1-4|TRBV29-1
CSVEGGPNEKLFF
TGCAGCGTTGAGGGGGGGCCTAATGAAAAACTGTTTTTT
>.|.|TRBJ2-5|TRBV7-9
CASSWAGSGETQYF
TGTGCCAGCTCCTGGGCGGGGTCAGGGGAGACCCAGTACTTC
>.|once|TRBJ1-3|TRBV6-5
CASSYFANSGNTIYF
TGTGCCAGCAGTTACTTCGCCAACTCTGGAAACACCATATATTTT
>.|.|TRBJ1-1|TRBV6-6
CASSQWVPGEAFF
TGTGCCAGCAGTCAGTGGGTTCCGGGTGAAGCTTTCTTT
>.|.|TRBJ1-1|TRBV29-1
CSVRTDEAFF
TGCAGCGTAAGGACAGATGAAGCTTTCTTT
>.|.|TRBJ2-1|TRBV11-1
CASRDTTLNNEQFF
TGTGCCAGCAGAGACACAACGCTAAACAATGAGCAGTTCTTC
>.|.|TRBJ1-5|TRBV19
CASRVGGNQPQHF
TGTGCCAGTAGGGTGGGGGGCAATCAGCCCCAGCATTTT
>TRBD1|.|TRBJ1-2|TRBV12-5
CASGLGTGGLGYTF
TGTGCTAGTGGTTTAGGGACAGGGGGCTTAGGCTACACCTTC
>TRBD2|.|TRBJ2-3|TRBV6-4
CASSEALAGRSTDTQYF
TGTGCCAGCAGTGAAGCCCTAGCGGGGAGAAGCACAGATACGCAGTATTTT
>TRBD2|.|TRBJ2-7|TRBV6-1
CASSEGTSGYYEQYF
TGTGCCAGCAGTGAAGGGACTAGCGGCTACTACGAGCAGTACTTC
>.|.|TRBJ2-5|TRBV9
CASSDWGETQYF
TGTGCCAGCAGCGACTGGGGAGAGACCCAGTACTTC
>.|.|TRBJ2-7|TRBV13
CASSLFGGLRAYEQYF
TGTGCCAGCAGCTTATTTGGGGGACTCCGGGCCTACGAGCAGTACTTC
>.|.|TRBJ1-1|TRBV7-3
CASSLISLGRTMDTEAFF
TGTGCCAGCAGCTTAATATCGTTGGGTCGGACCATGGACACTGAAGCTTTCTTT
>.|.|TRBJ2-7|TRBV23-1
CASSPIRGAWEQYF
TGCGCCAGCAGTCCAATCAGGGGGGCGTGGGAGCAGTACTTC
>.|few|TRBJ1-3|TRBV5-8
CASSLDGTSGNTIYF
TGTGCCAGCAGCTTGGACGGAACCTCTGGAAACACCATATATTTT
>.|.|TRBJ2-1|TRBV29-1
CSGGTASSYNEQFF
TGCAGCGGGGGGACGGCTAGCTCCTACAATGAGCAGTTCTTC
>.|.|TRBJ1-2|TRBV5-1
CASSLSWERGYTF
TGCGCCAGCAGCTTGAGCTGGGAGAGGGGCTACACCTTC
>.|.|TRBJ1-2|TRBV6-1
CASSERGQGAGYTF
TGTGCCAGCAGTGAACGGGGGCAGGGCGCTGGCTACACCTTC
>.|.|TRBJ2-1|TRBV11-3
CASSLGASAQAYNEQFF
TGTGCCAGCAGCTTAGGGGCTAGCGCTCAGGCCTACAATGAGCAGTTCTTC
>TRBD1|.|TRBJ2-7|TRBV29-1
CSVEEGTTGGVYEQYF
TGCAGCGTTGAAGAGGGGACGACAGGGGGCGTCTACGAGCAGTACTTC
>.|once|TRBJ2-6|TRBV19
CASSPERDAGANVLTF
TGTGCCAGTAGTCCCGAACGGGACGCTGGGGCCAACGTCCTGACTTTC
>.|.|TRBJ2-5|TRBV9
CASSTWGGETQYF
TGTGCCAGCAGCACATGGGGCGGAGAGACCCAGTACTTC
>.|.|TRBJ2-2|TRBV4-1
CASSQVAGQNTGELFF
TGCGCCAGCAGCCAAGTGGCCGGTCAGAACACTGGGGAGCTGTTTTTT
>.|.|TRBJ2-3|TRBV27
CASSLAPSTDTQYF
TGTGCCAGCAGTTTAGCCCCTAGCACAGATACGCAGTATTTT
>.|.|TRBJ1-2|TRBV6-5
CASSYGLGLYGYTF
TGTGCCAGCAGTTACGGCCTGGGCCTCTATGGCTACACCTTC
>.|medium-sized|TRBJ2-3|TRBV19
CASQAPDTQYF
TGTGCCAGTCAAGCGCCAGATACGCAGTATTTT
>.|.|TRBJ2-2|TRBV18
CASSPLDDSTGELFF
TGTGCCAGCTCACCACTAGACGACAGTACCGGGGAGCTGTTTTTT
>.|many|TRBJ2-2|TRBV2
CASPVVGANTGELFF
TGTGCCAGCCCTGTTGTAGGAGCGAACACCGGGGAGCTGTTTTTT
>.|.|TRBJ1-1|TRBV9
CASSAGRFTEAFF
TGTGCCAGCAGCGCGGGACGCTTTACTGAAGCTTTCTTT
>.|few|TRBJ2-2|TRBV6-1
CASSEAGRGSGELFF
TGTGCCAGCAGTGAAGCTGGCAGGGGATCCGGGGAGCTGTTTTTT
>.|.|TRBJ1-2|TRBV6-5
CASSYDERGYTF
TGTGCCAGCAGTTATGACGAACGCGGCTACACCTTC
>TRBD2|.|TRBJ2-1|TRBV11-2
CASSLAGGQFF
TGTGCCAGCAGTCTAGCGGGGGGGCAGTTCTTC
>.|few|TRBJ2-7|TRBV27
CASYASSYEQYF
TGTGCCAGCTATGCCAGCTCCTACGAGCAGTACTTC
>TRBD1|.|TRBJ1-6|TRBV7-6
CASSLGDSTYNSPLHF
TGTGCCAGCAGCTTAGGGGACAGCACCTATAATTCACCCCTCCACTTT
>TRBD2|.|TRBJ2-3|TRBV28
CASSLSPSGRGDTQYF
TGTGCCAGCAGTTTATCACCTAGCGGGAGGGGAGATACGCAGTATTTT
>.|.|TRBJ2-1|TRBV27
CASSPGTNEQFF
TGTGCCAGCAGTCCTGGCACCAATGAGCAGTTCTTC
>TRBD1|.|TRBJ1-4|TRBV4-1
CASSQPGTGRGEKLFF
TGCGCCAGCAGCCAACCTGGGACAGGGAGAGGAGAAAAACTGTTTTTT
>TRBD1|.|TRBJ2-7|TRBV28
CASRDTGGSYEQYF
TGTGCCAGCAGAGACACAGGGGGCTCCTACGAGCAGTACTTC
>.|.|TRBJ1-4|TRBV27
CASSHRVATNEKLFF
TGTGCCAGCAGTCACCGAGTTGCAACTAATGAAAAACTGTTTTTT
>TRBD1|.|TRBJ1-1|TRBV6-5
CASSYGGRGAEAFF
TGTGCCAGCAGTTACGGTGGCAGGGGGGCTGAAGCTTTCTTT